These 18 T cell receptor beta chains came from one sample sequenced in a study of T cells after yellow fever vaccination. From the 5' RACE reads, TCRdb called clonotypes with MiXCR, one entry per CDR3 protein. Of approximately 330,000 distinct CDR3 sequences in the sample, approximately 12% are singletons; the top ten hold 3.2%. The sample here was CD4+ T cells sorted from PBMCs, taken 15 days after the yellow fever booster vaccination. These receptors all stem from a man between 18 and 29 years old who received the YFV17D yellow fever vaccine.

This clonotype has just a few counts. The V gene is TRBV9, the J gene TRBJ1-2; maybe TRBD1 (5 bases). The CDR3 sequence is 13 residues long. CDR1 is SGDLS, CDR2 YYNGEE, per germline. V gave up 0 bases and J gave up 14 bases, with 17 bases separating them. The CDR3 loop is CASSVEYPWGQTF. CDR3 nucleotides: TGTGCCAGCAGCGTAGAGTATCCTTGGGGCCAGACCTTC.

V gene TRBV14 combines with J gene TRBJ2-7; 12 bases align to TRBD2. Germline loops: CDR1 SGHDN, CDR2 FVKESK. Trimming took 0 bases from V and 1 from J; bases not matched to a gene: 7. The CDR3 loop spans 18 amino acids. The CDR3 protein is CASSQERGTSGPSYEQYV. The CDR3 DNA is TGTGCCAGCAGCCAAGAACGAGGGACTAGCGGGCCTTCCTACGAGCAGTACGTC.

This clonotype appeared many times. The chain links TRBV5-1 to TRBJ2-5; 8 bases match TRBD1. CDR1 SGHRS and CDR2 YFSETQ come from the germline V gene. V was pared by 7 bases and J by 2 bases, with 4 bases of the junction left unmatched. The CDR3 length is 13 residues. In DNA, the CDR3 is TGCGCCAGCGCCCGACAGGGGCAAGAGACCCAGTACTTC. Translated, it gives CASARQGQETQYF.

This clonotype was counted a few times. The J gene is TRBJ2-5, the V gene TRBV25-1, with TRBD1 as a possible D gene (5 bases). The CDR3 is made up of 13 amino acids. Per germline, CDR1 MGHDK and CDR2 SYGVNS. V lost 4 bases and J lost 5, with 11 bases in between. CDR3 sequence (DNA): TGTGCCAGCAGTGCGGCAGGGCTGGAGACCCAGTACTTC. This sequence encodes CASSAAGLETQYF. Full variable domain (missing parts from reference TRBV25-1 and TRBJ2-5): EADIYQTPRYLVIGTGKKITLECSQTMGHDKMYWYQQDPGMELHLIHYSYGVNSTEKGDLSSESTVSRIRTEHFPLTLESARPSHTSQYLCASSAAGLETQYFGPGTRLLVL.

The table lists this clonotype with many counts. V is TRBV28 and J is TRBJ2-7, with D tentatively TRBD2 (6 bases). Trimming pared 5 bases from V and 5 bases from J, leaving 16 bases between. Germline V CDR1 and CDR2: MDHEN, SYDVKM. The CDR3 sequence is 14 residues long. The CDR3 DNA reads TGTGCCAGCAGTGCTCCAGGGAGGACCCACGAGCAGTACGTC. Its protein product is CASSAPGRTHEQYV.

The chain carries TRBV27 and TRBJ2-5; D could derive from TRBD1 or TRBD2 (6 bases each). The germline CDR1 and CDR2 sequences are MNHEY and SMNVEV (reference sequence). Trimming removed 0 bases from V and 5 bases from J, with 13 bases in between. This CDR3 spans 15 amino acids. CDR3 nucleotide sequence: TGTGCCAGCAGTTTATCGTGGAGGGGGAGGGAGACCCAGTACTTC. It encodes CASSLSWRGRETQYF.

This clonotype has only a few counts. The chain employs TRBV18 and TRBJ1-6; D might be TRBD1 (5 bases). The CDR3 loop spans 15 amino acids. The germline V and J ends were trimmed by 3 bases and 5 bases, with 11 bases remaining between them. Looked up from germline, CDR1 is KGHSH and CDR2 is LQKENI. This CDR3 reads CASSPRQNNNSPLHF. The DNA for the CDR3 is TGTGCCAGCTCACCGCGACAGAACAATAATTCACCCCTCCACTTT. The full variable domain, in which reference TRBV18 and TRBJ1-6 provide the parts outside the CDR3, is NAGVMQNPRHLVRRRGQEARLRCSPMKGHSHVYWYRQLPEEGLKFMVYLQKENIIDESGMPKERFSAEFPKEGPSILRIQQVVRGDSAAYFCASSPRQNNNSPLHFGNGTRLTVT.

This chain connects TRBV7-2 to TRBJ2-3, with D perhaps given as TRBD1 or TRBD2 (5 bases each). Germline CDR1 and CDR2: SGHTA and FQGNSA. This CDR3 region has 16 residues. The V end was cut by 5 bases, the J end by 8 bases, with 23 bases between. The CDR3 nucleotides are TGTGCCAGCAGCCCGGGGACCACCGGAAAGCTGGGTACGCAGTATTTT. It is translated as CASSPGTTGKLGTQYF. Supplemented by reference TRBV7-2 and TRBJ2-3, the full variable domain reads GAGVSQSPSNKVTEKGKDVELRCDPISGHTALYWYRQSLGQGLEFLIYFQGNSAPDKSGLPSDRFSAERTGGSVSTLTIQRTQQEDSAVYLCASSPGTTGKLGTQYFGPGTRLTVL.

The rearrangement links TRBV5-5 to TRBJ2-2, with 8 nucleotides matching TRBD1. Trimming at V came to 1 base and at J to 4 bases, leaving 6 bases not matched to a gene. Germline values: CDR1 SGHKS, CDR2 YYEKEE (reference sequence). The CDR3 has 16 residues. The DNA of the CDR3 is TGTGCCAGCAGCTTGCGGCAGGGGGCCATCACCGGGGAGCTGTTTTTT. This sequence encodes CASSLRQGAITGELFF. Full variable domain (outside the CDR3, taken from reference TRBV5-5 and TRBJ2-2): DAGVTQSPTHLIKTRGQQVTLRCSPISGHKSVSWYQQVLGQGPQFIFQYYEKEERGRGNFPDRFSARQFPNYSSELNVNALLLGDSALYLCASSLRQGAITGELFFGEGSRLTVL.

This clonotype has a count of ten or more. The V gene is TRBV29-1, the J gene TRBJ1-1; D is undetermined. The CDR3 loop spans 10 amino acids. The germline gives CDR1 SQVTM, CDR2 ANQGSEA. Trimming pared 7 bases from V and 4 bases from J, leaving 7 bases between. The DNA for the CDR3 is TGCAGCGAGGGAGGCACTGAAGCTTTCTTT. Translated, it gives CSEGGTEAFF.

The chain links TRBV14 to TRBJ2-4; a possible D gene is TRBD2 (7 bases). This CDR3 is 18 amino acids long. V dropped 4 bases and J dropped 0 bases, with 19 bases sitting between them. Looked up from germline, CDR1 is SGHDN and CDR2 is FVKESK. CDR3 sequence: CASSPHEWGGLAKNIQYF. The CDR3 DNA follows: TGTGCCAGCAGCCCCCACGAGTGGGGGGGCCTAGCCAAAAACATTCAGTACTTC.

The rearrangement joins TRBV5-1 to TRBJ1-4, with D uncertain. Germline lookup yields CDR1 SGHRS and CDR2 YFSETQ. The CDR3 is 16 amino acids. The V end lost 0 bases, the J end lost 0 bases, and 9 bases lay between the germline ends. CDR3 DNA: TGCGCCAGCAGCTTGGGAGACACACCAACTAATGAAAAACTGTTTTTT. Its protein is CASSLGDTPTNEKLFF.

This clonotype was seen ten or more times. This sequence joins TRBV5-1 and TRBJ1-2; 7 bases agree with TRBD1. CDR3 length equals 16 residues. The trim removed 4 bases at V and 1 base at J, leaving 10 bases unmatched. Looked up from germline, CDR1 is SGHRS and CDR2 is YFSETQ. CDR3 nucleotides: TGCGCCAGCAGCCCAAGAGGACAGGAAATTAACTATGGCTACACCTTC. Its protein is CASSPRGQEINYGYTF.

The chain is built from TRBV11-2 and TRBJ2-7; the D call may be TRBD1 or TRBD2 (5 bases each). Germline V lookup: CDR1 SGHAT, CDR2 FQNNGV. This CDR3 has 14 amino acids. Trimming cost V 5 bases and J 6 bases, with 17 bases left between them. CDR3 sequence: CASSPWGSVIEQYV. The CDR3 DNA reads as TGTGCCAGCAGCCCCTGGGGGTCAGTCATCGAGCAGTACGTC.

The V gene is TRBV7-9, the J gene TRBJ2-3; 10 nucleotides agree with TRBD2. With V trimmed by 5 bases and J by 5 bases, 10 bases remained unmatched. This CDR3 region has 16 residues. CDR1 is SEHNR and CDR2 is FQNEAQ in the germline V gene (reference sequence). The CDR3 bases are TGTGCCAGCAGCCAACAGCGGGGGGGCCGTGGAGATACGCAGTATTTT. Amino acids: CASSQQRGGRGDTQYF.

This clonotype was counted between two and nine times. V gene TRBV28 combines with J gene TRBJ2-2; D gene ambiguous. The V end lost 8 bases, the J end lost 6 bases, and 13 bases lay between the germline ends. Germline CDR1 is MDHEN and CDR2 is SYDVKM. CDR3 length: 13 residues. DNA for the CDR3: TGTGCCAGCTCCGGACGGCTACCCGGGGAGCTGTTTTTT. The encoded protein is CASSGRLPGELFF. The full variable domain, its missing parts supplied by reference TRBV28 and TRBJ2-2, is DVKVTQSSRYLVKRTGEKVFLECVQDMDHENMFWYRQDPGLGLRLIYFSYDVKMKEKGDIPEGYSVSREKKERFSLILESASTNQTSMYLCASSGRLPGELFFGEGSRLTVL.

This sequence joins TRBV3-1 and TRBJ2-1; 8 positions agree with TRBD2. J was trimmed by 0 bases and V by 1 base; bases with no gene match: 2. There are 16 residues in the CDR3. Germline CDR1 is LGHDT and CDR2 is YNNKEL (reference sequence). CDR3 in amino acids: CASSQARGVSYNEQFF. The DNA for the CDR3 is TGTGCCAGCAGCCAAGCGCGGGGGGTCTCCTACAATGAGCAGTTCTTC.

CDR3 residues: CASSWDRGLGYTF. CDR3 coding DNA: TGCGCCAGCAGCTGGGACAGGGGGCTTGGCTACACCTTC. The V gene is TRBV5-1, the J gene TRBJ1-2; 12 bases agree with TRBD1. V trimming: 3 bases; J trimming: 7 bases; junction bases outside the gene matches: 1. The CDR3 consists of 13 residues. CDR1 and CDR2 (germline): SGHRS, YFSETQ.